This T cell receptor beta chain was obtained from a study of T cells in Graves' hyperthyroidism and ophthalmopathy. The study, taken as a whole, reports: Stable hyperthyroidism and ophthalmopathy were separated using 13 V-J signatures.

PBMCs were collected from a roughly 10 ml volume of fresh peripheral blood. Amplification yielded TCR beta CDR3 regions, with RNA transcripts as the source. The HTBI primer set was used in a first-round RT-PCR of the TCR CDR3. TCRdb reanalysed the multiplex PCR reads using MiXCR and keeps one entry per CDR3 protein. The repertoire holds about 200,000 distinct CDR3 sequences, about a sixth seen once, with about 50% in the top ten. The CDR3 covers 15 residues. Germline assignment: CDR1 SGHVS and CDR2 FNYEAQ. With 5 bases removed from V and 3 bases from J, the gap between germline ends came to 13 bases. This clonotype was observed a few times. Its antigen remains unknown.

The TCR sequence derives from a woman in her forties or fifties with Graves' hyperthyroidism. Source material: blood. J is TRBJ2-2 and V is TRBV7-6, with D hard to call. Here the CDR3 reads CASSPRVAYTGELFF. The CDR3 DNA is TGTGCCAGCAGCCCGAGAGTAGCCTACACCGGGGAGCTGTTTTTT.